Each of the 5 T cell receptor beta chains below was sequenced from the same sample in a study of regulatory T cells in long-lasting Graves disease. Noted time point: newly diagnosed GD, antithyroid drugs for less than 3 months. RNA isolated from PBMCs was used to make the TCR library. Investigators prepared the TCR beta libraries by applying iRepertoire HTBI primers and Arm-PCR of CDR3 regions. TCRdb called the multiplex PCR reads again in MiXCR, with one record for every CDR3 protein. The sample shows a few hundred thousand distinct CDR3 sequences, about 16% of them seen only once. The same data also contributed to another study, on T cells in Graves' hyperthyroidism and ophthalmopathy.

Specimen: peripheral blood mononuclear cells (PBMCs), collected at new diagnosis, from a patient treated with antithyroid drugs. Receptor source: a woman under 30 with Graves disease.

In this sample, this clonotype turned up a few times. With a much larger clone just one base away, this may be a read error. The chain recombines TRBV6-1 with TRBJ2-7; D call uncertain. CDR1 is MNHNS, CDR2 SASEGT, per germline. This CDR3 is built from 11 residues. The V end lost 6 bases, the J end lost 3 bases, and 6 bases lay between the germline ends. For the CDR3, the DNA is TGTGCCAGCAGGTCCAACTACGAGCAGTACTTC. Its protein is CASRSNYEQYF.

This clonotype was seen many times. The chain combines TRBV18 with TRBJ1-5; no firm D call. The CDR3 is made up of 14 amino acids. V shed 3 bases and J shed 4 bases, with 10 bases lying between them. The germline V gene has CDR1 KGHSH and CDR2 LQKENI. CDR3 sequence: CASSPLADNQPQHF. CDR3 nucleotide sequence: TGTGCCAGCTCACCGCTGGCGGATAATCAGCCCCAGCATTTT. The full variable domain, with the rest looked up from reference TRBV18 and TRBJ1-5, is NAGVMQNPRHLVRRRGQEARLRCSPMKGHSHVYWYRQLPEEGLKFMVYLQKENIIDESGMPKERFSAEFPKEGPSILRIQQVVRGDSAAYFCASSPLADNQPQHFGDGTRLSIL.

The rearrangement joins TRBV12-3 or TRBV12-4 to TRBJ1-5, with D uncertain. The CDR3 sequence is 13 residues long. V was trimmed by 6 bases and J by 1 base, leaving 7 bases between them. The CDR3 nucleotides read TGTGCCAGCAGCCACGGGAGCAATCAGCCCCAGCATTTT. It is translated as CASSHGSNQPQHF.

To note about this clonotype: One base away lies a much larger clone, so this may be a sequencing read error. The chain carries TRBV7-9 and TRBJ2-3, with a tentative D call TRBD2 (5 bases). The CDR3 consists of 11 residues. CDR1 and CDR2 from the germline V gene are SEHNR and FQNEAQ (reference sequence). As DNA, the CDR3 is TGTGCCAGCAGCTCTTTTGGGGAGCAGTCCTTC. Encoded protein: CASSSFGEQSF.

The chain links TRBV28 to TRBJ1-1; D is unresolved. Germline V gene data show CDR1 as MDHEN and CDR2 as SYDVKM. The V end lost 5 bases, the J end lost 5 bases, and 6 bases lay between the germline ends. The CDR3 spans 11 residues. The CDR3 loop is CASSEGTEAFF. The CDR3 coding sequence is TGTGCCAGCAGTGAAGGTACTGAAGCTTTCTTT.